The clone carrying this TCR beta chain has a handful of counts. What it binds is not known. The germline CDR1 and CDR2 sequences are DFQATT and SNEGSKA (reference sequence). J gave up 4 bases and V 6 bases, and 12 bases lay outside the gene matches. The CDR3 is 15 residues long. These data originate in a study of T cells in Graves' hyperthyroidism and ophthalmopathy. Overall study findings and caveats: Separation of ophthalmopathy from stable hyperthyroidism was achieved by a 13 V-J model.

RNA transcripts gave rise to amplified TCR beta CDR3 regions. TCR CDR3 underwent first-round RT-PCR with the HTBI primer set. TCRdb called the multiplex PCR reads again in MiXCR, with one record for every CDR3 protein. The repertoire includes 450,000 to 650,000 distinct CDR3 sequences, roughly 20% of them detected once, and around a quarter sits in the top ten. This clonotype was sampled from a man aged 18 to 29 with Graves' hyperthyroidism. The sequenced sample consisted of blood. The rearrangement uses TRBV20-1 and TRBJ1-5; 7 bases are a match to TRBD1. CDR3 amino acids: CSARGGQGTNQPQHF. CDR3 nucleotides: TGCAGTGCCCGAGGGGGCCAGGGGACTAATCAGCCCCAGCATTTT.